The 9 T cell receptor beta chains listed next were all sequenced from one sample in a study of blood T cell repertoires in COVID-19. Measured with immunoSEQ multiplex PCR; TCRdb has only the in-frame clones, and not every one. Of fewer than 300,000 clones in the sample, more than 80% were seen once. Sequences were obtained from peripheral blood. These receptors all stem from a woman aged 45 to 65 with COVID-19, enrolled during active disease.

The chain links TRBV5-1 to TRBJ1-5, with a possible D match to TRBD1 (6 bases). The CDR3 sequence is 15 residues long. Germline-derived CDR1 and CDR2 are SGHRS and YFSETQ. The V end lost 0 bases, the J end lost 6 bases, and 13 bases lay between the germline ends. The CDR3 region has the DNA TGCGCCAGCAGCTTGGTCTCGGGGGGCGTTCAGCCCCAGCATTTT. Protein: CASSLVSGGVQPQHF.

The genes are TRBV5-4 and TRBJ2-3, with 11 bases lining up with TRBD2. Germline values: CDR1 SGHNT, CDR2 YYREEE (reference sequence). The CDR3 is 17 residues long. With 0 bases clipped from V and 6 bases from J, the junction kept 9 bases outside the gene matches. CDR3 protein: CASSLAGIAGGLDTQYF. The CDR3 DNA sequence: TGTGCCAGCAGCTTGGCCGGGATAGCGGGAGGGCTCGATACGCAGTATTTT.

The chain uses TRBV18 and TRBJ1-4, with 11 bases fitting TRBD1. CDR3 length: 17 amino acids. CDR1 and CDR2 (germline): KGHSH, LQKENI. With 4 bases clipped from V and 7 bases from J, the junction kept 11 bases outside the gene matches. The CDR3 coding sequence is TGTGCCAGCTCACTGGACAGGGGGCTCTTTGATTCTGAAAAACTGTTTTTT. It yields the protein CASSLDRGLFDSEKLFF.

The chain is built from TRBV19 and TRBJ1-3; 11 bases align to TRBD1. Germline CDR1 and CDR2: LNHDA and SQIVND (reference sequence). This CDR3 spans 19 amino acids. J lost 0 bases, V lost 5 bases, and 12 bases had no gene match. CDR3 sequence: CASSLIPGQGVSSGNTIYF. In DNA form, the CDR3 reads TGTGCCAGTAGTCTTATACCGGGACAGGGGGTTTCCTCTGGAAACACCATATATTTT.

V gene TRBV2 combines with J gene TRBJ2-1; D is perhaps TRBD1 (5 bases). The length of the CDR3 is 13 residues. Germline lookup yields CDR1 SNHLY and CDR2 FYNNEI. Trimming took 6 bases from V and 4 from J, leaving 10 bases between them. The chain's CDR3 is CASSGDRYNEQFF. CDR3 nucleotides: TGTGCCAGCAGCGGTGACAGATACAATGAGCAGTTCTTC.

The gene calls are TRBV5-1 and TRBJ2-2, with 8 bases fitting TRBD2. CDR3 length equals 15 residues. Germline-derived CDR1 and CDR2 are SGHRS and YFSETQ. J gave up 7 bases and V 0 bases, and 5 bases lay outside the gene matches. CDR3 sequence: CASSLVLSGDGELFF. CDR3 DNA sequence: TGCGCCAGCAGCTTGGTGCTTAGCGGGGACGGGGAGCTGTTTTTT.

The rearrangement uses TRBV5-1 and TRBJ2-7; 8 nucleotides match TRBD1. V was pared by 7 bases and J by 2 bases, with 8 bases of the junction left unmatched. The germline V gene encodes CDR1 SGHRS and CDR2 YFSETQ. The CDR3 has 14 amino acids. The CDR3 DNA is TGCGCCAGCTCCCCCGGGACAGGACCCTACGAGCAGTACTTC. Protein: CASSPGTGPYEQYF.

The chain joins TRBV19 to TRBJ1-1; weak D call: TRBD1 (6 bases). The CDR3 covers 12 residues. The V and J ends lost 1 base and 7 bases respectively, with 7 bases between them. Germline CDR1 is LNHDA and CDR2 is SQIVND (reference sequence). The chain's CDR3 is CASSIGTVEAFF. DNA for the CDR3: TGTGCCAGTAGTATAGGGACAGTTGAAGCTTTCTTT.

The chain combines TRBV2 with TRBJ1-5, with 7 bases identical to TRBD1. CDR1 is SNHLY and CDR2 is FYNNEI in the germline V gene. This CDR3 region has 15 residues. V lost 6 bases and J lost 4; bases outside the gene matches: 9. CDR3 coding DNA: TGTGCCAGCAGGGAACAGGGGATTGTAAATCAGCCCCAGCATTTT. This translates into CASREQGIVNQPQHF.